The rows below give T cell receptor beta chains drawn from one sample of a study of Graves' ophthalmopathy and Graves' hyperthyroidism. TCRdb called the multiplex PCR reads again in MiXCR, with one record for every CDR3 protein. Of around 1,000,000 distinct CDR3 sequences listed, 35% to 40% were seen once; the top ten hold more than 9.5%. Material for sequencing was peripheral blood or thyroid tissue (not recorded which). The receptor source for this set is an adult man with Graves' hyperthyroidism. Both conserved end residues are part of each CDR3. D genes are given only for firm matches. Only some rows state a clone size, as once, few, many or a class for expanded clones.

d_gene,v_gene,abundance,j_gene,CDR3aa,CDR3nt
TRBD1,TRBV2,many,TRBJ1-1,CASSDRDRAEAFF,TGTGCCAGCAGCGATCGGGACAGGGCTGAAGCTTTCTTT
TRBD1,TRBV20-1,few,TRBJ1-2,CSASRQGEGYGYTF,TGCAGTGCTAGTCGACAGGGGGAAGGCTATGGCTACACCTTC
.,TRBV7-9,many,TRBJ1-1,CASSLEAGDTEAFF,TGTGCCAGCAGCTTAGAGGCGGGGGACACTGAAGCTTTCTTT
.,TRBV27,.,TRBJ1-2,CASSFGRGLIYGYTF,TGTGCCAGCAGTTTTGGTAGGGGACTGATCTATGGCTACACCTTC
.,TRBV19,.,TRBJ1-5,CASRPWGGPNQPQHF,TGTGCCAGTCGTCCATGGGGGGGACCTAATCAGCCCCAGCATTTT
TRBD1,TRBV5-8,few,TRBJ1-1,CASSPGQGASFTEAFF,TGTGCCAGCAGCCCAGGACAGGGGGCATCTTTTACTGAAGCTTTCTTT
.,TRBV6-5,many,TRBJ1-6,CASGTRGSPLHF,TGTGCCAGCGGAACGAGGGGCTCACCCCTCCACTTT
TRBD1,TRBV7-2,.,TRBJ2-7,CASSSQSGTGYYEQYF,TGTGCCAGCAGCTCGCAATCCGGGACAGGCTACTACGAGCAGTACTTC
.,TRBV11-2,.,TRBJ2-2,CASSLAPDGAGELFF,TGTGCCAGCAGCTTAGCCCCGGACGGGGCTGGGGAGCTGTTTTTT
TRBD1,TRBV20-1,few,TRBJ1-5,CSADRVFSNQPQHF,TGCAGTGCTGACAGGGTTTTTAGCAATCAGCCCCAGCATTTT
.,TRBV12-3/TRBV12-4,many,TRBJ2-7,CASSRTLGGNEQYF,TGTGCCAGCAGCAGGACTCTGGGTGGCAACGAGCAGTACTTC
.,TRBV7-9,many,TRBJ1-2,CASSLRETYTF,TGTGCCAGCAGCTTAAGGGAGACCTACACCTTC
.,TRBV30,few,TRBJ1-2,CAWTDLYGYTF,TGTGCCTGGACCGACCTCTATGGCTACACCTTC
.,TRBV7-9,many,TRBJ1-6,CASSMGEVYSYNSPLHF,TGTGCCAGCAGCATGGGGGAAGTTTACTCCTATAATTCACCCCTCCACTTT
.,TRBV20-1,few,TRBJ2-6,CSASTSPSGANVLTF,TGCAGTGCTAGTACTTCCCCCTCTGGGGCCAACGTCCTGACTTTC
TRBD1,TRBV10-3,.,TRBJ1-2,CAISEPSGTGTNYGYTF,TGTGCCATCAGTGAGCCCTCCGGGACAGGCACTAACTATGGCTACACCTTC
.,TRBV6-5,few,TRBJ2-5,CASSYSMGGAVATQYF,TGTGCCAGCAGTTACTCAATGGGGGGCGCGGTTGCGACCCAGTACTTC
.,TRBV30,.,TRBJ1-3,CAWSGLRLSSGNTIYF,TGTGCCTGGAGTGGTTTAAGGCTTTCCTCTGGAAACACCATATATTTT
.,TRBV10-2,.,TRBJ1-3,CASSERQAEDGDTIYF,TGCGCCAGCAGTGAAAGGCAGGCCGAAGATGGAGACACCATATATTTT
.,TRBV14,many,TRBJ1-2,CASSQEAYYGYTF,TGTGCCAGCAGCCAAGAGGCATACTATGGCTACACCTTC
TRBD1,TRBV19,.,TRBJ2-7,CASSVDRADEQYF,TGTGCCAGTAGTGTGGACAGGGCCGACGAGCAGTACTTC
.,TRBV29-1,many,TRBJ1-1,CSVWRGNTEAFF,TGCAGCGTTTGGAGGGGGAACACTGAAGCTTTCTTT
TRBD2,TRBV20-1,many,TRBJ2-7,CSASDLAGGAYEQYF,TGCAGTGCTAGCGACTTGGCGGGAGGTGCCTACGAGCAGTACTTC
TRBD1,TRBV4-1,few,TRBJ1-2,CASSQGQGDWGYTF,TGCGCCAGCAGCCAAGGACAGGGGGACTGGGGCTACACCTTC
TRBD1,TRBV29-1,.,TRBJ2-7,CSHRQGTYEQYF,TGCAGCCACCGACAGGGCACCTACGAGCAGTACTTC